Listed below are T cell receptor beta chains from one sample, sequenced in a study of blood T cell repertoires in COVID-19. Data came from immunoSEQ multiplex PCR; TCRdb stores just in-frame clones and leaves some out. The profile shows 110,000 to 150,000 clones, about 82% of them singletons. The material sequenced was PBMCs or T cells enriched from blood (not recorded which). The receptor source for this set is a woman aged 40-49 years who had recovered from COVID-19. Both conserved end residues are part of each CDR3. Fields, in order: J gene, D gene, clone size, V gene, CDR3 protein, CDR3 DNA. A D gene is named only where the DNA matches it firmly. Not every row has a clone size; where given, it reads once, few, many or a size class.

TRBJ1-1,.,.,TRBV6-5,CASFLRGGDTEAFF,TGTGCCAGCTTCCTCAGGGGAGGGGACACTGAAGCTTTCTTT
TRBJ1-4,TRBD1,.,TRBV7-9,CASSFRDRVLGGGKLFF,TGTGCCAGCAGCTTCCGGGACAGGGTTCTCGGGGGAGGAAAACTGTTTTTT
TRBJ1-5,.,.,TRBV21-1,CASIYNQPQHF,TGTGCCAGCATCTATAATCAGCCCCAGCATTTT
TRBJ2-2,.,.,TRBV18,CASSTSARTGELFF,TGTGCCAGCTCAACGTCTGCTAGAACCGGGGAGCTGTTTTTT
TRBJ1-2,.,.,TRBV7-8,CASSATSSRGVGYTF,TGTGCCAGCAGCGCGACCTCGAGTAGGGGTGTTGGCTACACCTTC
TRBJ1-1,.,.,TRBV12-3/TRBV12-4,CASSGRRNTEAFF,TGTGCCAGCAGTGGGCGACGCAACACTGAAGCTTTCTTT
TRBJ2-1,.,.,TRBV4-1,CASSQTPLAGEDEQFF,TGCGCCAGCAGCCAAACCCCCCTGGCCGGGGAAGATGAGCAGTTCTTC
TRBJ1-2,.,.,TRBV4-2,CASSQEQRDSDGYTF,TGTGCCAGCAGCCAAGAGCAGAGGGATTCCGATGGCTACACCTTC
TRBJ2-7,TRBD2,.,TRBV7-2,CASSFGGGGEQYF,TGTGCCAGCAGCTTTGGGGGGGGAGGCGAGCAGTACTTC
TRBJ2-3,.,.,TRBV19,CASNEGGLAVTQYF,TGTGCCAGTAATGAGGGGGGGCTCGCCGTTACGCAGTATTTT
TRBJ1-4,.,.,TRBV7-9,CASSPGSGEKLFF,TGTGCCAGCAGCCCGGGTTCCGGAGAAAAACTGTTTTTT
TRBJ2-1,.,.,TRBV10-3,CAISNSGGNYNEQFF,TGTGCCATCAGTAATAGCGGAGGGAACTACAATGAGCAGTTCTTC
TRBJ1-5,.,once,TRBV7-9,CASSSYAGGMDQPQHF,TGTGCCAGCAGCTCCTATGCGGGGGGTATGGATCAGCCCCAGCATTTT
TRBJ2-1,TRBD1,.,TRBV2,CASSEADRDRGNEQFF,TGTGCCAGCAGTGAAGCGGACCGGGACAGGGGGAATGAGCAGTTCTTC
TRBJ1-4,.,few,TRBV5-6,CASSLGAVPATNEKLFF,TGTGCCAGCAGCTTGGGAGCGGTCCCCGCAACTAATGAAAAACTGTTTTTT
TRBJ2-7,TRBD1,.,TRBV30,CAWSKTGQGRREQYF,TGTGCCTGGAGTAAGACCGGACAGGGTCGTCGGGAGCAGTACTTC
TRBJ1-5,TRBD1,.,TRBV6-6,CASSTGQGGNQPQHF,TGTGCCAGCAGCACAGGACAGGGCGGCAATCAGCCCCAGCATTTT
TRBJ2-1,TRBD2,.,TRBV5-3,CAPISGWYNEQFF,TGTGCCCCCATTAGCGGGTGGTACAATGAGCAGTTCTTC
TRBJ2-6,TRBD1,.,TRBV2,CASTGQEASGANVLTF,TGTGCCAGCACCGGACAGGAGGCCTCTGGGGCCAACGTCCTGACTTTC
TRBJ2-3,TRBD2,.,TRBV4-1,CASSQELSGGASDTQYF,TGCGCCAGCAGCCAGGAACTAAGCGGGGGGGCATCAGATACGCAGTATTTT
TRBJ2-7,TRBD1,.,TRBV18,CASSPLDRVYEQYF,TGTGCCAGCTCACCTTTAGACAGGGTGTACGAGCAGTACTTC
TRBJ1-3,.,.,TRBV30,CAWSVGGSSGNTIYF,TGTGCCTGGAGTGTGGGGGGGTCCTCTGGAAACACCATATATTTT